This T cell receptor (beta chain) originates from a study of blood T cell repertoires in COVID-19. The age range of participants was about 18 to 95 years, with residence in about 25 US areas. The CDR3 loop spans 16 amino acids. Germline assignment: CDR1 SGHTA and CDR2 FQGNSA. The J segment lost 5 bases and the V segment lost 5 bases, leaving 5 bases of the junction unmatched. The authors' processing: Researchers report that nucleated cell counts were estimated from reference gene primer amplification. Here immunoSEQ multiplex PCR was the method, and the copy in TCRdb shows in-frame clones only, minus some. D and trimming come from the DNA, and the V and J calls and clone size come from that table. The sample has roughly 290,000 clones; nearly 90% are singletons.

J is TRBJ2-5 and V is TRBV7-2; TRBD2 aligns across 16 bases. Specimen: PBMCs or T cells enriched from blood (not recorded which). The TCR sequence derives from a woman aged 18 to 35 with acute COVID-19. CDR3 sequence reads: CASSLGLAGGIETQYF. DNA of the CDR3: TGTGCCAGCAGCCTGGGACTAGCGGGAGGGATTGAGACCCAGTACTTC.